Each of the 25 T cell receptor beta chains below was sequenced from the same sample in a study of T cell repertoires in cytomegalovirus infection. These receptors have no identified antigens. TCRdb ran MiXCR on the reads and lists one entry per CDR3 protein. Among approximately 1,000,000 distinct CDR3 sequences listed, 30% to 40% were seen once. The sample was cultured CD8+ T cells from PBMCs, taken from culture after CMV antigen stimulation. All receptors come from a human donor in good health (CMV status not recorded). Some clones in this sample may be carry-over from other donors' samples.

As regards this clonotype: Given a much more abundant clone one base away, this may be a read error. The chain employs TRBV7-4 and TRBJ2-4, with D possibly being TRBD2 (5 bases). The CDR3 is made up of 15 amino acids. CDR1 SGHVT and CDR2 SQSDAQ come from the germline V gene. CDR3 loop: CVSSPWQEVKNIQYF. CDR3 DNA sequence: TGTGTCAGCAGCCCCTGGCAGGAGGTCAAAAACATTCAGTACTTC.

Only a few counts were recorded for this clonotype. The V gene is TRBV6-5, the J gene TRBJ2-1; TRBD1 matches at 11 bases. V lost 6 bases and J lost 5; bases outside the gene matches: 3. Germline CDR1 is MNHEY and CDR2 is SVGAGI. The CDR3 is 14 amino acids. The CDR3 loop reads CASRDRGQHNEQFF. CDR3 bases: TGTGCCAGCAGGGACAGGGGGCAACACAATGAGCAGTTCTTC.

This clonotype was detected ten times or more. The chain couples TRBV4-1 to TRBJ2-7; D unclear. Germline V lookup: CDR1 MGHRA, CDR2 YSYEKL. Trimming pared 2 bases from V and 1 base from J, leaving 9 bases between. The CDR3 consists of 14 residues. As DNA, the CDR3 is TGCGCCAGCAGCCAACTACCCATATCCTACGAGCAGTACTTC. Translated: CASSQLPISYEQYF.

The chain joins TRBV5-1 to TRBJ1-1; 9 nucleotides align to TRBD1. Germline CDR1 reads SGHRS; CDR2 reads YFSETQ. CDR3 length equals 16 residues. V gave up 1 base and J gave up 2 bases; unmatched junction bases: 6. CDR3 DNA sequence: TGCGCCAGCAGCTTGCCGCCCACAGGGGGCAACACTGAAGCTTTCTTT. As protein: CASSLPPTGGNTEAFF.

Only a few counts were recorded for this clonotype. The chain has TRBV27 and TRBJ2-7; D gene uncertain. The CDR3 is 14 amino acids. The V end lost 2 bases, the J end lost 4 bases, and 12 bases lay between the germline ends. Germline-derived CDR1 and CDR2 are MNHEY and SMNVEV (reference sequence). In DNA, the CDR3 is TGTGCCAGCAGTTTAACAGCCACCGGGTACGAGCAGTACTTC. It specifies CASSLTATGYEQYF.

The chain joins TRBV2 to TRBJ2-1; D is uncertain. Germline V lookup: CDR1 SNHLY, CDR2 FYNNEI. This CDR3 has 10 residues. Trimming left V 10 bases short and J 10 bases short, with 11 bases between. CDR3 DNA sequence: TGTGCCACCATCGCCAGAGAGCAGTTCTTC. Encoded protein: CATIAREQFF.

This clonotype was counted a few times. The chain uses TRBV11-2 and TRBJ2-5; 10 positions agree with TRBD1. This CDR3 is built from 15 residues. V dropped 7 bases and J dropped 5; count of bases not matched to a gene: 10. The germline V gene has CDR1 SGHAT and CDR2 FQNNGV. The CDR3 region is CASKIDRGLSETQYF. DNA of the CDR3: TGTGCCAGCAAAATAGACAGGGGGCTTTCTGAGACCCAGTACTTC.

The chain employs TRBV11-2 and TRBJ1-2; tentative D call: TRBD1 (5 bases). This CDR3 is 16 amino acids long. From germline, CDR1 is SGHAT and CDR2 FQNNGV. With 6 bases removed from V and 4 bases from J, the gap between germline ends came to 21 bases. CDR3 residues: CASRVLLGELGYGYTF. DNA of the CDR3: TGTGCCAGCAGGGTTCTCCTAGGGGAATTGGGCTATGGCTACACCTTC.

The chain carries TRBV27 and TRBJ1-2; D perhaps matches TRBD1 (5 bases). Germline lookup yields CDR1 MNHEY and CDR2 SMNVEV (reference sequence). The CDR3 is 12 amino acids. Deletions cut 2 bases from V and 11 bases from J, with 12 bases between. Here the CDR3 reads CASSLRGVGYTF. CDR3 DNA: TGTGCCAGCAGTTTACGGGGGGTAGGGTACACCTTC.

This clonotype was counted ten times or more. This sequence joins TRBV7-9 and TRBJ1-2; D is possibly TRBD1 (5 bases). Trimming removed 4 bases at V and 2 bases at J, with 20 bases between. The CDR3 runs to 17 residues. Germline CDR1 SEHNR, CDR2 FQNEAQ (reference sequence). CDR3 nucleotide sequence: TGTGCCAGCAGCTCCATATGGAGGGACGTTCCGAACTATGGCTACACCTTC. This codes for CASSSIWRDVPNYGYTF.

This clonotype was counted once. The chain joins TRBV7-9 to TRBJ2-7; 10 nucleotides match TRBD1. The CDR3 is made up of 12 amino acids. The V gene's germline CDR1 is SEHNR and CDR2 FQNEAQ (reference sequence). J lost 9 bases, V lost 3 bases, and 2 bases had no gene match. As DNA, the CDR3 is TGTGCCAGCAGCTTGGGGACAGGGGCGCAGTACGTC. It translates to CASSLGTGAQYV.

The chain links TRBV12-5 to TRBJ2-7; possibly TRBD1 for D (5 bases). V lost 1 base and J lost 5, with 9 bases in between. Germline V gene lookup returns CDR1 LGHNT and CDR2 FRNRAP. The CDR3 length is 13 residues. The CDR3 spells CASGLGQLNEQYF. The CDR3 DNA reads as TGTGCTAGTGGTTTGGGACAGCTCAACGAGCAGTACTTC. Complete variable domain (other parts from reference TRBV12-5 and TRBJ2-7): DARVTQTPRHKVTEMGQEVTMRCQPILGHNTVFWYRQTMMQGLELLAYFRNRAPLDDSGMPKDRFSAEMPDATLATLKIQPSEPRDSAVYFCASGLGQLNEQYFGPGTRLTVT.

The chain uses TRBV7-9 and TRBJ2-3; D is undetermined. This CDR3 region has 10 residues. V lost 5 bases and J lost 14, with 11 bases in between. Germline V gives CDR1 SEHNR, CDR2 FQNEAQ (reference sequence). CDR3 sequence: CASSHGPAYF. DNA for the CDR3: TGTGCCAGCAGCCACGGACCAGCGTATTTT.

V usage is TRBV7-8 and J usage is TRBJ2-7, with 7 bases identical to TRBD2. Unmatched junction bases numbered 6, after V lost 7 bases and J lost 6 bases. The CDR3 sequence is 12 residues long. CDR1 is SGHVS and CDR2 is FQNEAQ in the germline V gene. The CDR3 nucleotides read TGTGCCAGCACTATGGGAGGGGTCGAGCAGTACTTC. It yields the protein CASTMGGVEQYF.

This clonotype was picked up many times. CDR3 sequence reads: CASGRGGLNFGELFF. The DNA for the CDR3 is TGTGCCAGCGGGAGGGGGGGGCTCAATTTCGGGGAGCTGTTTTTT. J is TRBJ2-2 and V is TRBV7-2; tentatively, D is TRBD2 (7 bases). V dropped 8 bases and J dropped 7 bases, with 20 bases sitting between them. The germline CDR1 and CDR2 sequences are SGHTA and FQGNSA. CDR3 length: 15 residues.

The genes are TRBV6-2 or TRBV6-3 and TRBJ1-1; 9 positions match TRBD1. V trimming: 8 bases; J trimming: 5 bases; junction bases outside the gene matches: 6. The CDR3 totals 13 residues. Germline CDR1 reads MNHEY; CDR2 reads SVGEGT. CDR3 in DNA: TGTGCCAGCGAGGACAGGGGCTGGACTGAAGCTTTCTTT. As protein: CASEDRGWTEAFF.

This chain links TRBV19 with TRBJ1-1; D remains ambiguous. Deletions cut 0 bases from V and 3 bases from J, with 17 bases between. The CDR3 sequence is 17 residues long. Germline V gene sequence: CDR1 LNHDA, CDR2 SQIVND (reference sequence). The CDR3 DNA follows: TGTGCCAGTAGTATAGATCCGGTAGATGAAAAGGACACTGAAGCTTTCTTT. This gives the protein CASSIDPVDEKDTEAFF.

This clonotype has only a few counts. The chain uses TRBV6-5 and TRBJ2-7; possibly TRBD1 for D (5 bases). In germline, CDR1 is MNHEY, CDR2 SVGAGI. Trimming cost V 0 bases and J 0 bases, with 12 bases left between them. The CDR3 loop spans 16 amino acids. In nucleotides, the CDR3 is TGTGCCAGCAGTTACTCGGAGCCAGGGAACTCCTACGAGCAGTACTTC. It yields the protein CASSYSEPGNSYEQYF.

This clonotype was observed a handful of times. V is TRBV11-2 and J is TRBJ2-3; D uncertain. V was shortened by 8 bases and J by 3 bases, with 6 bases between the two germline ends. In germline, CDR1 is SGHAT, CDR2 FQNNGV. The CDR3 is 11 residues long. CDR3 coding DNA: TGTGCCAGCTGGCAGACAGATACGCAGTATTTT. It yields the protein CASWQTDTQYF.

J is TRBJ1-1 and V is TRBV6-5; D call uncertain. The V gene lost 4 bases and the J gene lost 0 bases, with 15 bases spanning the gap. In germline, CDR1 is MNHEY, CDR2 SVGAGI. There are 16 residues in the CDR3. CDR3 sequence (DNA): TGTGCCAGCAGTTTCTCTCTTCTAACTATGAACACTGAAGCTTTCTTT. Amino acid sequence: CASSFSLLTMNTEAFF.

A few counts support this clonotype. The junction departs from germline at one end; a sequencing error may be responsible. The genes are TRBV7-7 and TRBJ2-1; D possibly corresponds to TRBD2 (6 bases). CDR3 length: 16 residues. Germline CDR1 SSHAT, CDR2 FNYEAQ (reference sequence). The CDR3, as DNA: TGTGCTAGCAGCTTAGCCTTCATGGGGACTGACAATGAGCAGTTCTTC. It translates to CASSLAFMGTDNEQFF.

This clonotype showed up many times. The chain uses TRBV28 and TRBJ2-3, with D hard to call. This CDR3 has 14 residues. CDR1 is MDHEN, CDR2 SYDVKM, per germline. Between the trimmed V and J ends, which lost 3 bases and 1 base, there was a span of 8 bases. The CDR3 coding sequence is TGTGCCAGCAGTTTCCTATCCGGCACAGATACGCAGTATTTT. Amino acids: CASSFLSGTDTQYF.

This clonotype has only a few counts. The gene calls are TRBV5-6 and TRBJ2-2; D not resolved. From germline, CDR1 is SGHDT and CDR2 YYEEEE. CDR3 size: 16 residues. Trimming took off 0 bases at V and 2 bases at J, with 11 bases between the two ends. CDR3: CASSLGTEINTGELFF. The CDR3 bases are TGTGCCAGCAGCTTGGGTACAGAAATTAACACCGGGGAGCTGTTTTTT.

The V gene is TRBV7-9, the J gene TRBJ2-7; 8 bases fit TRBD2. The V and J ends lost 3 bases and 0 bases, in that order; junction bases with no gene match: 4. The CDR3 contains 15 residues. The germline V gene encodes CDR1 SEHNR and CDR2 FQNEAQ (reference sequence). DNA for the CDR3: TGTGCCAGCAGCTTCCAGCGGGGGAGCTCCTACGAGCAGTACTTC. As protein: CASSFQRGSSYEQYF. The full variable domain, completed using reference TRBV7-9 and TRBJ2-7, is DTGVSQNPRHKITKRGQNVTFRCDPISEHNRLYWYRQTLGQGPEFLTYFQNEAQLEKSRLLSDRFSAERPKGSFSTLEIQRTEQGDSAMYLCASSFQRGSSYEQYFGPGTRLTVT.

This clonotype was counted only a few times. V usage is TRBV7-6 and J usage is TRBJ2-2; TRBD2 matches 8 bases. V was clipped by 4 bases and J by 4 bases; unmatched bases: 11. Looked up from germline, CDR1 is SGHVS and CDR2 is FNYEAQ. This CDR3 region has 17 residues. CDR3 in amino acids: CASSSSGGIDRTGELFF. The CDR3 DNA reads as TGTGCCAGCAGCTCCAGCGGGGGAATCGATCGCACCGGGGAGCTGTTTTTT.